The 27 T cell receptor beta chains reported below all come from one sample, sequenced in a study of shared clonotypes between healthy human individuals. Clones were read by immunoSEQ multiplex PCR, and TCRdb kept only the in-frame ones, dropping some. Of 2 million to 2.5 million clones listed, about nine tenths were seen once; the top ten hold 0.37%. Sequencing was done on a sample of naive CD4+ T cells from PBMCs. Described subset: CD45RA+ positively selected. The source is a man aged 18-30 years in good health. Some clones in this sample may be carry-over from other donors' samples.

As to this clone: This specimen includes other DNA sequences encoding the same CDR3. The CDR3: CASSPPGQGNEKLFF. The CDR3 bases are TGTGCCAGCTCACCTCCGGGACAGGGGAACGAAAAACTGTTTTTT. The chain joins TRBV18 to TRBJ1-4, with TRBD1 matching 10 bases. This CDR3 region has 15 residues. Germline CDR1 reads KGHSH; CDR2 reads LQKENI. V was pared by 3 bases and J by 8 bases, with 6 bases of the junction left unmatched.

This clone was picked up a small number of times. J is TRBJ1-1 and V is TRBV2; D not certain. The CDR3 totals 14 residues. The V gene lost 3 bases and the J gene lost 5 bases, with 13 bases spanning the gap. Per germline, CDR1 SNHLY and CDR2 FYNNEI. CDR3 loop: CASSEGGVKTEAFF. The CDR3 bases are TGTGCCAGCAGTGAGGGTGGGGTTAAGACTGAAGCTTTCTTT.

V gene TRBV27 combines with J gene TRBJ2-7; no definite D call. CDR3 size: 12 residues. V was cut by 5 bases and J by 3 bases, with 8 bases left in between. In germline, CDR1 is MNHEY, CDR2 SMNVEV (reference sequence). The CDR3 nucleotides read TGTGCCAGCAGTCCTGACCTCTACGAGCAGTACTTC. It codes for CASSPDLYEQYF.

This chain uses TRBV7-2 with TRBJ2-7; TRBD1 agrees at 9 bases. V trimming: 4 bases; J trimming: 5 bases; junction bases outside the gene matches: 6. The CDR3 runs 14 residues. Germline values: CDR1 SGHTA, CDR2 FQGNSA. DNA for the CDR3: TGTGCCAGCAGCTCCCGGACAGGGGTGGACGAGCAGTACTTC. Protein product: CASSSRTGVDEQYF.

The rearrangement joins TRBV28 to TRBJ2-2; D is undetermined. The germline gives CDR1 MDHEN, CDR2 SYDVKM. This CDR3 comprises 13 residues. The V end was cut by 1 base, the J end by 4 bases, with 4 bases between. The CDR3 loop reads CASSLLATGELFF. The CDR3 region has the DNA TGTGCCAGCAGTTTATTGGCCACCGGGGAGCTGTTTTTT.

In regard to this clone: One end of the junction varies from germline; a read error may be responsible. The J gene is TRBJ2-7, the V gene TRBV5-4, with D tentatively TRBD2 (5 bases). Germline-derived CDR1 and CDR2 are SGHNT and YYREEE (reference sequence). The CDR3 sequence is 14 residues long. The CDR3 reads CASSQIGKGVSEYF. The DNA of the CDR3 is TGCGCCAGCAGCCAGATAGGGAAGGGAGTATCGGAGTACTTC.

The chain links TRBV7-7 to TRBJ2-3; D not resolved. Per the germline V gene, CDR1 is SSHAT and CDR2 is FNYEAQ (reference sequence). This CDR3 region has 16 residues. V gave up 3 bases and J gave up 0 bases, with 13 bases separating them. The CDR3 region has the DNA TGTGCCAGCAGCTTCCTTTCTGGAGCTAGCACAGATACGCAGTATTTT. It codes for CASSFLSGASTDTQYF.

The chain carries TRBV7-2 and TRBJ2-1, with 9 bases matching TRBD2. The J segment lost 0 bases and the V segment lost 0 bases, leaving 12 bases of the junction unmatched. Germline CDR1 is SGHTA and CDR2 is FQGNSA. CDR3 length: 20 residues. The CDR3 nucleotides are TGTGCCAGCAGCTTAGCGAGGGAAGCGGGAGGCCGGGGCTCCTACAATGAGCAGTTCTTC. The encoded protein is CASSLAREAGGRGSYNEQFF.

This clone was counted once. The chain employs TRBV6-6 and TRBJ2-7; D not certain. The CDR3 contains 13 residues. Germline-derived CDR1 and CDR2 are MNHNY and SVGAGI (reference sequence). V lost 11 bases, J lost 2 bases, and 16 bases lay in between. The CDR3 DNA follows: TGTGCCGCCCATAGAAGCCCCCCCTACGAGCAGTACTTC. Translation: CAAHRSPPYEQYF.

The rearrangement uses TRBV9 and TRBJ1-5, with TRBD1 as a possible D gene (5 bases). Germline V CDR1 and CDR2: SGDLS, YYNGEE. The ends were cut back, 3 bases at V and 5 bases at J, with 9 bases in the middle. This CDR3 contains 13 residues. The CDR3 loop is CASSEDTYQPQHF. Written as DNA, the CDR3 is TGTGCCAGCAGCGAGGACACCTATCAGCCCCAGCATTTT.

The chain links TRBV29-1 to TRBJ2-1, with TRBD2 matching over 7 bases. Germline CDR1 is SQVTM and CDR2 is ANQGSEA. V was clipped by 4 bases and J by 5 bases; unmatched bases: 14. The CDR3 runs 16 residues. CDR3: CSVAFLLTSRNNEQFF. CDR3 bases: TGCAGCGTTGCCTTCTTACTGACTAGCAGGAACAATGAGCAGTTCTTC.

The V and J genes are TRBV10-3 and TRBJ1-1; possibly TRBD1 for D (5 bases). The CDR3 spans 13 residues. Germline V lookup: CDR1 ENHRY, CDR2 SYGVKD. Trimming left V 6 bases short and J 4 bases short, with 12 bases between. The CDR3 protein is CAIREGRGTEAFF. The CDR3 region has the DNA TGTGCCATCAGAGAGGGTAGGGGCACTGAAGCTTTCTTT.

V is TRBV5-1 and J is TRBJ1-5; D not certain. The V end lost 0 bases, the J end lost 10 bases, and 14 bases lay between the germline ends. This CDR3 contains 14 residues. The germline gives CDR1 SGHRS, CDR2 YFSETQ. The CDR3: CASSLVEGSGPQHF. In DNA form, the CDR3 reads TGCGCCAGCAGCTTGGTGGAGGGCAGTGGTCCCCAGCATTTT.

This clone has more than one count but fewer than ten. V usage is TRBV7-9 and J usage is TRBJ1-3; no firm D call. The germline V and J ends were trimmed by 8 bases and 1 base, with 12 bases remaining between them. Per germline, CDR1 SEHNR and CDR2 FQNEAQ (reference sequence). CDR3 length equals 14 residues. CDR3 nucleotide sequence: TGTGCCAGCCGCGCAAGGTCGTCTGGAAACACCATATATTTT. This gives the protein CASRARSSGNTIYF.

The V and J genes are TRBV27 and TRBJ2-7, with a tentative D call TRBD1 (6 bases). Germline lookup yields CDR1 MNHEY and CDR2 SMNVEV (reference sequence). The CDR3 has 14 amino acids. V shed 6 bases and J shed 2 bases, with 14 bases lying between them. This chain's CDR3 is CASRGGERTYEQYF. The CDR3 coding sequence is TGTGCCAGCAGAGGGGGAGAGAGAACCTACGAGCAGTACTTC.

The rearrangement links TRBV5-1 to TRBJ2-6; no clear D gene. V gave up 2 bases and J gave up 0 bases, with 6 bases separating them. The CDR3 runs to 15 residues. CDR1 and CDR2 from the germline V gene are SGHRS and YFSETQ. The DNA of the CDR3 is TGCGCCAGCAGCTTAAGAAACTCTGGGGCCAACGTCCTGACTTTC. Its translation is CASSLRNSGANVLTF.

The rearrangement joins TRBV4-3 to TRBJ2-1, with 9 bases aligning to TRBD2. Germline V CDR1 and CDR2: LGHNA, YSLEER. The CDR3 loop spans 17 amino acids. The trim removed 3 bases at V and 6 bases at J, leaving 12 bases unmatched. The CDR3 region has the DNA TGCGCCAGCAGCCAGAGCACGGTAGCGGGAGTAGGCAATGAGCAGTTCTTC. This sequence encodes CASSQSTVAGVGNEQFF.

The genes are TRBV5-1 and TRBJ1-3; the match to TRBD1 covers 8 bases. The germline V gene encodes CDR1 SGHRS and CDR2 YFSETQ. The CDR3 consists of 17 residues. Trimming cost V 3 bases and J 10 bases; bases outside gene matches: 18. CDR3 sequence: CASSWGPMGQAQGTIYF. DNA for the CDR3: TGCGCCAGCAGCTGGGGCCCTATGGGACAGGCTCAAGGGACCATATATTTT. Variable domain in full (rest from reference TRBV5-1 and TRBJ1-3): KAGVTQTPRYLIKTRGQQVTLSCSPISGHRSVSWYQQTPGQGLQFLFEYFSETQRNKGNFPGRFSGRQFSNSRSEMNVSTLELGDSALYLCASSWGPMGQAQGTIYFGEGSWLTVV.

With respect to this clone: The limits of the CDR3 on the DNA are not certain, so only TCRdb's listed CDR3 is given. The chain carries TRBV28 and TRBJ1-5. Germline V gene sequence: CDR1 MDHEN, CDR2 SYDVKM. The CDR3 has 15 residues if both end residues are counted. CDR3 sequence reads: CASSSSEYSNQPQHF.

This clone has a single count. The chain uses TRBV23-1 and TRBJ2-5, with D perhaps matching TRBD1 (5 bases). TRBV23-1 belongs to the ORF category, with a function that is uncertain. The germline V and J ends were trimmed by 4 bases and 6 bases, with 18 bases remaining between them. CDR3 length: 15 amino acids. The CDR3 reads CASSRPGGQGKTQYF. For the CDR3, the DNA is TGCGCCAGCAGTCGCCCGGGTGGGCAGGGCAAGACCCAGTACTTC.

With respect to this clone: The same CDR3 is also encoded by other DNA sequences in this sample. The rearrangement uses TRBV7-2 and TRBJ2-2; 7 positions agree with TRBD1. V shed 1 base and J 7 bases; nucleotides not matched to a gene: 3. There are 14 residues in the CDR3. The germline CDR1 and CDR2 sequences are SGHTA and FQGNSA. The CDR3, as DNA: TGTGCCAGCAGCTTAGGAGCAGGGGGCGGGGAGCTGTTTTTT. Its translation is CASSLGAGGGELFF.

The chain is built from TRBV11-2 and TRBJ1-1, with D unclear. Trimming shortened V by 2 bases and J by 6 bases, and 7 bases separated the two germline ends. The CDR3 runs 12 residues. Germline values: CDR1 SGHAT, CDR2 FQNNGV. CDR3 DNA sequence: TGTGCCAGCAGCTTAAGGAAACCTGAAGCTTTCTTT. Translation gives CASSLRKPEAFF.

V gene TRBV5-1 combines with J gene TRBJ2-3, with D maybe TRBD1 (5 bases). The V end lost 1 base, the J end lost 2 bases, and 11 bases lay between the germline ends. Looked up from germline, CDR1 is SGHRS and CDR2 is YFSETQ. The CDR3 totals 15 residues. The CDR3 reads CASSLQDILTDTQYF. Here the CDR3 DNA reads TGCGCCAGCAGCTTGCAGGACATACTCACAGATACGCAGTATTTT.

This clone was seen only once. The gene calls are TRBV7-8 and TRBJ2-1, with D possibly TRBD2 on 6 matching bases. This CDR3 comprises 17 residues. Germline V lookup: CDR1 SGHVS, CDR2 FQNEAQ. Trimming shortened V by 1 base and J by 3 bases, and 16 bases separated the two germline ends. This CDR3 reads CASSLVVAGRGYNEQFF. Written as DNA, the CDR3 is TGTGCCAGCAGCTTAGTTGTGGCGGGACGGGGCTACAATGAGCAGTTCTTC.

This clone was seen a few times. The identical CDR3 is also encoded by other nucleotide sequences in the sample. The J gene is TRBJ1-1, the V gene TRBV6-5; D is unresolved. Germline CDR1 is MNHEY and CDR2 is SVGAGI. Deletions cut 1 base from V and 7 bases from J, with 4 bases between. The CDR3 consists of 11 residues. Written as DNA, the CDR3 is TGTGCCAGCAGTTACTTGGGTGAAGCTTTCTTT. It specifies CASSYLGEAFF.

The J gene is TRBJ2-1, the V gene TRBV7-9, with D perhaps TRBD1 or TRBD2 (5 bases each). Trimming stripped 4 bases from V and 4 bases from J, with 17 bases between. Germline loops: CDR1 SEHNR, CDR2 FQNEAQ (reference sequence). The length of the CDR3 is 16 residues. This CDR3 reads CASSSPPGRGYNEQFF. CDR3 in DNA: TGTGCCAGCAGCTCGCCACCGGGACGGGGTTACAATGAGCAGTTCTTC.

V gene TRBV19 combines with J gene TRBJ2-1; TRBD1 agrees at 11 bases. Germline CDR1 and CDR2: LNHDA and SQIVND (reference sequence). The CDR3 length is 15 residues. V dropped 9 bases and J dropped 7; count of bases not matched to a gene: 11. CDR3 region: CASTPGTGGSNEQFF. In DNA form, the CDR3 reads TGTGCCAGCACACCCGGGACAGGGGGATCAAATGAGCAGTTCTTC. Drawing the rest from reference TRBV19 and TRBJ2-1, the complete variable domain is DGGITQSPKYLFRKEGQNVTLSCEQNLNHDAMYWYRQDPGQGLRLIYYSQIVNDFQKGDIAEGYSVSREKKESFPLTVTSAQKNPTAFYLCASTPGTGGSNEQFFGPGTRLTVL.